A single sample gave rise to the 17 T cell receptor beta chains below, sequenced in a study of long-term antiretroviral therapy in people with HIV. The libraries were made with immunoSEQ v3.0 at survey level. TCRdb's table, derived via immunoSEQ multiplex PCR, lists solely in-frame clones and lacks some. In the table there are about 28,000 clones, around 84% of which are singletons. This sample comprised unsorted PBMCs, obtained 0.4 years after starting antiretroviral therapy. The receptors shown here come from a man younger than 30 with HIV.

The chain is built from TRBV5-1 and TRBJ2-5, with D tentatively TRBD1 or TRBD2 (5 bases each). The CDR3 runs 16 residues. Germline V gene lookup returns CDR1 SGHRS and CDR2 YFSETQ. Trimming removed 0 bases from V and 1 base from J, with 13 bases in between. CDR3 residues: CASSLGQRGSQETQYF. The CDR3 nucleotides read TGCGCCAGCAGCTTGGGGCAACGGGGCTCCCAAGAGACCCAGTACTTC.

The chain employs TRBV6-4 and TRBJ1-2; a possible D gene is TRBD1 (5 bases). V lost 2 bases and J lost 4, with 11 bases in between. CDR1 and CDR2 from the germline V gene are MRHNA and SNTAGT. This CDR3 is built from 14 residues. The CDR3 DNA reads TGTGCCAGCAGTGACCCGTCAGGGTCCTATGGCTACACCTTC. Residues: CASSDPSGSYGYTF.

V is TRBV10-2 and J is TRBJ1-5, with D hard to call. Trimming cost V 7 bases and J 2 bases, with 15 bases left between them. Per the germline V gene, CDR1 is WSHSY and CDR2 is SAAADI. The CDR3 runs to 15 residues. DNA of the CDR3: TGCGCCAGCACCAGTCTTCCGAGTGGCAATCAGCCCCAGCATTTT. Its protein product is CASTSLPSGNQPQHF.

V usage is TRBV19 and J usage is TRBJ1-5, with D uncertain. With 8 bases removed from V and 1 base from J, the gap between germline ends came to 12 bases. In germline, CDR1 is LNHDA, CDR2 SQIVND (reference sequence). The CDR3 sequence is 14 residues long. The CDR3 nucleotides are TGTGCCAGTGGCGAGGGAGTAAGCAATCAGCCCCAGCATTTT. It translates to CASGEGVSNQPQHF.

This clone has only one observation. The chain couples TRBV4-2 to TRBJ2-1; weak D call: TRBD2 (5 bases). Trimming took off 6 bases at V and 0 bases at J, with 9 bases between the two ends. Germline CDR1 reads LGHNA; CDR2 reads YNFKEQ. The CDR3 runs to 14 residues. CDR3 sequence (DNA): TGTGCCAGCAGGGGCGGAGGCTCCTACAATGAGCAGTTCTTC. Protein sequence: CASRGGGSYNEQFF.

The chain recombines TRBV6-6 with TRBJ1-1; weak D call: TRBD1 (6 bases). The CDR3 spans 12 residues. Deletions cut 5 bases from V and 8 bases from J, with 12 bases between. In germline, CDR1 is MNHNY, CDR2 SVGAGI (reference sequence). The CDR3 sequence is CASSPTGTEAFF. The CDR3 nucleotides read TGTGCCAGCAGTCCTACCGGGACAGAAGCTTTCTTT.

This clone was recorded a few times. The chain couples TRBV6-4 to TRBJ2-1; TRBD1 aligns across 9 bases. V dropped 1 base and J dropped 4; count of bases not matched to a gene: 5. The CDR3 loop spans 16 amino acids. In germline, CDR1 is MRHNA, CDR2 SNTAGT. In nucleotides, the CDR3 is TGTGCCAGCAGTGACTTACCGGGACAGGGTTACAATGAGCAGTTCTTC. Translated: CASSDLPGQGYNEQFF.

The CDR3 DNA sequence: TGTGCCAGCAGCTTAGGTGGGACTAGTAATCGAGAGACCCAGTACTTC. It translates to CASSLGGTSNRETQYF. The genes are TRBV13 and TRBJ2-5; 8 bases fit TRBD2. Germline CDR1 is PRHDT and CDR2 is FYEKMQ (reference sequence). J lost 4 bases, V lost 0 bases, and 7 bases had no gene match. The CDR3 contains 16 residues.

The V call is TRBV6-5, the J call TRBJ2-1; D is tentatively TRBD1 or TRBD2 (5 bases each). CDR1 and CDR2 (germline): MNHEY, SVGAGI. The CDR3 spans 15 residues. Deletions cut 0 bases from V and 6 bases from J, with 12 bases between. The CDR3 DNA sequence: TGTGCCAGCAGTTACTCGACAGCCGGGACCAATGAGCAGTTCTTC. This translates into CASSYSTAGTNEQFF.

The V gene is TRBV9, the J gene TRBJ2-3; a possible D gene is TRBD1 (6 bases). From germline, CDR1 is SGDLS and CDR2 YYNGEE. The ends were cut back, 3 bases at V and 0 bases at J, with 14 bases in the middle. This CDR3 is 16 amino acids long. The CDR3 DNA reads TGTGCCAGCAGCGAGACGAACAGGGATAGCACAGATACGCAGTATTTT. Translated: CASSETNRDSTDTQYF. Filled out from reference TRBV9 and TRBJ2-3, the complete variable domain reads DSGVTQTPKHLITATGQRVTLRCSPRSGDLSVYWYQQSLDQGLQFLIQYYNGEERAKGNILERFSAQQFPDLHSELNLSSLELGDSALYFCASSETNRDSTDTQYFGPGTRLTVL.

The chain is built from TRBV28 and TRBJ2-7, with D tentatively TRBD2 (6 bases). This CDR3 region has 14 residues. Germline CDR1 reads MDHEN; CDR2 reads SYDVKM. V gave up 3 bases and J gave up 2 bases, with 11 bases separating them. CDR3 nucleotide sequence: TGTGCCAGCAGTTTTTCGGGGGTCACCTACGAGCAGTACTTC. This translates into CASSFSGVTYEQYF.

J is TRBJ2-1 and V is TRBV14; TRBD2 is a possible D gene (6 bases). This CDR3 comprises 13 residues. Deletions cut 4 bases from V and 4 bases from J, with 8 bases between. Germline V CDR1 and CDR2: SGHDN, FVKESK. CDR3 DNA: TGTGCCAGCAGCCCGCTAGCGTACAATGAGCAGTTCTTC. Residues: CASSPLAYNEQFF.

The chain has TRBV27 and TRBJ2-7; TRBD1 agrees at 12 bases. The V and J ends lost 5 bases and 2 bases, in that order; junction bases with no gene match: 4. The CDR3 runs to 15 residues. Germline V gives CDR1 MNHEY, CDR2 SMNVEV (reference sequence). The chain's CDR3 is CASSPGTGGPYEQYF. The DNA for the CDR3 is TGTGCCAGCAGTCCCGGGACAGGGGGCCCCTACGAGCAGTACTTC.

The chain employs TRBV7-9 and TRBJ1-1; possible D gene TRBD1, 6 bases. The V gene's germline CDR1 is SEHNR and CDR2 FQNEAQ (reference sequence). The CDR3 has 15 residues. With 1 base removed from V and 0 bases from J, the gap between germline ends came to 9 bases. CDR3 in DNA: TGTGCCAGCAGCTTAGGTGGACAGATGAACACTGAAGCTTTCTTT. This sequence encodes CASSLGGQMNTEAFF.

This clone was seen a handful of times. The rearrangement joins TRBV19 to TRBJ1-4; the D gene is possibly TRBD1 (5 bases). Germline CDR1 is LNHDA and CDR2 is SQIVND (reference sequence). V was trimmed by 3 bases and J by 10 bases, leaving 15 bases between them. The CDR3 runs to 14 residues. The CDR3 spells CASSMGQLAGKLFF. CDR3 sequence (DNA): TGTGCCAGTAGTATGGGGCAGTTGGCGGGAAAACTGTTTTTT.

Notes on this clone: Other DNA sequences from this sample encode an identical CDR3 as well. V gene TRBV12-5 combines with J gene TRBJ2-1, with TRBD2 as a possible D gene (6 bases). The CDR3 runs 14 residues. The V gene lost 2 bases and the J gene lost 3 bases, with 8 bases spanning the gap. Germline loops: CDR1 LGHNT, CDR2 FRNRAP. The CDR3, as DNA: TGTGCTAGTGGTTTGTTGGGGGGCTACAATGAGCAGTTCTTC. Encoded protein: CASGLLGGYNEQFF.

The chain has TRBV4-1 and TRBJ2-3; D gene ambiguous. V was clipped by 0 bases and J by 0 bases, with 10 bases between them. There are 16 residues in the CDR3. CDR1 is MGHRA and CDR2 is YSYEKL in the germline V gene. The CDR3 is CASSQDRLVSTDTQYF. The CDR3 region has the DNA TGCGCCAGCAGCCAAGACAGACTCGTTAGCACAGATACGCAGTATTTT.